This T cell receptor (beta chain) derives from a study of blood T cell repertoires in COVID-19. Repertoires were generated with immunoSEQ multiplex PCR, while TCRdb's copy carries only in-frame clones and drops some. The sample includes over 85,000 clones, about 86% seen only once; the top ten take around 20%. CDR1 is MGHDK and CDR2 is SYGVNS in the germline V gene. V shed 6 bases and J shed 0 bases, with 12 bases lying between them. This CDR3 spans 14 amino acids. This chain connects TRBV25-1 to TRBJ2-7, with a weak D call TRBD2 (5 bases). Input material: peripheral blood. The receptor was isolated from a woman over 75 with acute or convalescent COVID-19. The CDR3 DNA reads TGTGCCAGCAGGCCCCGGGGTAGCTCCTACGAGCAGTACTTC. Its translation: CASRPRGSSYEQYF.